The next 27 T cell receptor beta chains were all read from a single sample in a study of blood T cell repertoires in COVID-19. Some clones are missing from TCRdb's copy, which holds only in-frame ones; the method was immunoSEQ multiplex PCR. In the table there are some 120,000 clones, just under 85% of which are singletons. The specimen was peripheral blood. These receptors were collected from a human donor in a cohort sampled during active COVID-19.

The chain's CDR3 is CSVEGTSNTEAFF. The CDR3 region has the DNA TGCAGCGTTGAGGGGACATCGAACACTGAAGCTTTCTTT. V gene TRBV29-1 combines with J gene TRBJ1-1, with D possibly TRBD1 on 6 matching bases. This CDR3 is built from 13 residues. Germline-derived CDR1 and CDR2 are SQVTM and ANQGSEA. Trimming stripped 3 bases from V and 1 base from J, with 9 bases between.

The chain carries TRBV7-9 and TRBJ2-2, with a tentative D call TRBD2 (5 bases). This CDR3 is built from 13 residues. Germline V lookup: CDR1 SEHNR, CDR2 FQNEAQ (reference sequence). Trimming shortened V by 5 bases and J by 7 bases, and 11 bases separated the two germline ends. CDR3 coding DNA: TGTGCCAGCAGCCGGGCGGGTGTCGGGGAGCTGTTTTTT. Encoded protein: CASSRAGVGELFF.

CDR3 amino acids: CASSISSGATDTQYF. The CDR3 nucleotides are TGTGCCAGTAGTATTAGTAGCGGAGCCACAGATACGCAGTATTTT. The V and J genes are TRBV19 and TRBJ2-3, with D perhaps matching TRBD2 (6 bases). CDR3 length: 15 residues. The germline gives CDR1 LNHDA, CDR2 SQIVND (reference sequence). The V end was cut by 3 bases, the J end by 2 bases, with 12 bases between. Full variable domain (missing parts from reference TRBV19 and TRBJ2-3): DGGITQSPKYLFRKEGQNVTLSCEQNLNHDAMYWYRQDPGQGLRLIYYSQIVNDFQKGDIAEGYSVSREKKESFPLTVTSAQKNPTAFYLCASSISSGATDTQYFGPGTRLTVL.

This clone came up once. The CDR3 loop is CASSQQGANYEQYF. DNA of the CDR3: TGCGCCAGCAGCCAACAGGGGGCCAACTACGAGCAGTACTTC. The chain recombines TRBV4-1 with TRBJ2-7; TRBD1 matches at 8 bases. The CDR3 is 14 residues long. The junction had 3 bases not matched to a gene; V was cut back by 2 bases and J by 3 bases. Germline assignment: CDR1 MGHRA and CDR2 YSYEKL.

This chain connects TRBV19 to TRBJ2-6; 9 nucleotides match TRBD1. In germline, CDR1 is LNHDA, CDR2 SQIVND (reference sequence). The J segment lost 0 bases and the V segment lost 5 bases, leaving 2 bases of the junction unmatched. This CDR3 contains 16 residues. CDR3 nucleotides: TGTGCCAGTAGTCGGGGACAGGGCTCTGGGGCCAACGTCCTGACTTTC. This encodes CASSRGQGSGANVLTF.

The V call is TRBV6-6, the J call TRBJ1-1; no definite D call. The CDR3 covers 12 residues. Trimming shortened V by 0 bases and J by 10 bases, and 9 bases separated the two germline ends. Per the germline V gene, CDR1 is MNHNY and CDR2 is SVGAGI (reference sequence). The CDR3 here is CASSYSTSGAFF. CDR3 nucleotide sequence: TGTGCCAGCAGTTACTCGACGTCGGGAGCTTTCTTT.

The rearrangement joins TRBV29-1 to TRBJ1-2, with 7 positions matching TRBD1. This CDR3 spans 13 amino acids. The trim removed 7 bases at V and 0 bases at J, leaving 5 bases unmatched. The V gene's germline CDR1 is SQVTM and CDR2 ANQGSEA. The DNA of the CDR3 is TGCAGCGCCGCGGACAGGTCTAACTATGGCTACACCTTC. This sequence encodes CSAADRSNYGYTF. The whole variable domain, filled in from reference TRBV29-1 and TRBJ1-2, reads SAVISQKPSRDICQRGTSLTIQCQVDSQVTMMFWYRQQPGQSLTLIATANQGSEATYESGFVIDKFPISRPNLTFSTLTVSNMSPEDSSIYLCSAADRSNYGYTFGSGTRLTVV.

The J gene is TRBJ2-5, the V gene TRBV30; the D gene is possibly TRBD1 (5 bases). This CDR3 spans 12 amino acids. Between the trimmed V and J ends, which lost 6 bases and 10 bases, there was a span of 18 bases. CDR1 is GTSNPN, CDR2 SVGIG, per germline (reference sequence). This CDR3 is CACTPGQVGQYF. In DNA, the CDR3 is TGTGCCTGCACCCCAGGACAAGTGGGCCAGTACTTC. The full variable domain, its missing parts supplied by reference TRBV30 and TRBJ2-5, is SQTIHQWPATLVQPVGSPLSLECTVEGTSNPNLYWYRQAAGRGLQLLFYSVGIGQISSEVPQNLSASRPQDRQFILSSKKLLLSDSGFYLCACTPGQVGQYFGPGTRLLVL.

This clone was seen only a few times. This specimen includes other DNA sequences encoding the same CDR3. The chain is built from TRBV11-2 and TRBJ1-1; D might be TRBD1 (5 bases). Trimming took off 1 base at V and 5 bases at J, with 11 bases between the two ends. Per the germline V gene, CDR1 is SGHAT and CDR2 is FQNNGV. The CDR3 runs to 14 residues. For the CDR3, the DNA is TGTGCCAGCAGCTTAGTAGGGCGGGGGACTGAAGCTTTCTTT. It codes for CASSLVGRGTEAFF.

This chain links TRBV27 with TRBJ2-2; D possibly corresponds to TRBD2 (6 bases). Trimming took 11 bases from V and 5 from J, leaving 21 bases between them. Germline V gene lookup returns CDR1 MNHEY and CDR2 SMNVEV (reference sequence). There are 15 residues in the CDR3. CDR3 nucleotides: TGTGCCGTAAAGGGTCGACTGGGGGGTACCGGGGAGCTGTTTTTT. Translated: CAVKGRLGGTGELFF.

The rearrangement joins TRBV10-2 to TRBJ1-2, with 12 bases aligning to TRBD1. The CDR3 contains 15 residues. V trimming: 5 bases; J trimming: 8 bases; junction bases outside the gene matches: 9. Germline V gene sequence: CDR1 WSHSY, CDR2 SAAADI. The CDR3 region has the DNA TGCGCCAGCAGTTACCCGGGACAGGGGGCGGAGGGCTACACCTTC. Translation gives CASSYPGQGAEGYTF.

The chain combines TRBV5-1 with TRBJ2-5, with D maybe TRBD1 (6 bases). The CDR3 loop spans 16 amino acids. V lost 0 bases, J lost 1 base, and 13 bases lay in between. Germline loops: CDR1 SGHRS, CDR2 YFSETQ. The CDR3 protein is CASSLGTGKAQETQYF. CDR3 DNA sequence: TGCGCCAGCAGCTTGGGCACAGGGAAGGCCCAAGAGACCCAGTACTTC.

The chain recombines TRBV27 with TRBJ1-3; D may be TRBD1 (5 bases). This CDR3 contains 16 residues. Deletions cut 0 bases from V and 0 bases from J, with 9 bases between. In germline, CDR1 is MNHEY, CDR2 SMNVEV (reference sequence). The CDR3 here is CASSLSGGSSGNTIYF. The CDR3 DNA reads TGTGCCAGCAGTTTATCCGGGGGAAGCTCTGGAAACACCATATATTTT.

This clone has only a few counts. J is TRBJ1-5 and V is TRBV3-1 (or the pseudogene TRBV3-2), with D perhaps TRBD1 (6 bases). CDR1 LGHDT and CDR2 YNNKEL come from the germline V gene (reference sequence). This CDR3 is built from 13 residues. Trimming stripped 2 bases from V and 7 bases from J, with 9 bases between. The chain's CDR3 is CASSQWTDQPQHF. CDR3 coding DNA: TGTGCCAGCAGCCAATGGACAGACCAGCCCCAGCATTTT.

J is TRBJ1-5 and V is TRBV12-3 or TRBV12-4; TRBD1 might be the D (5 bases). The ends were cut back, 6 bases at V and 4 bases at J, with 10 bases in the middle. The CDR3 extends over 13 amino acids. CDR3 DNA: TGTGCCAGCAGCCCGGGGGGTAATCAGCCCCAGCATTTT. Residues: CASSPGGNQPQHF.

In its sample, this clone was seen once. The J gene is TRBJ2-5, the V gene TRBV5-8; 14 positions agree with TRBD2. Germline CDR1 is SGHTS and CDR2 is YDEGEE. CDR3 length: 15 amino acids. The V segment lost 3 bases and the J segment 4 bases; nucleotides outside the gene matches: 2. The CDR3 is CASSSGTSGGETQYF. As DNA, the CDR3 is TGTGCCAGCAGCTCCGGGACTAGCGGGGGAGAGACCCAGTACTTC. The full variable domain, rest sourced from reference TRBV5-8 and TRBJ2-5, is EAGVTQSPTHLIKTRGQQATLRCSPISGHTSVYWYQQALGLGLQFLLWYDEGEERNRGNFPPRFSGRQFPNYSSELNVNALELEDSALYLCASSSGTSGGETQYFGPGTRLLVL.

This chain uses TRBV15 with TRBJ2-2, with a possible D match to TRBD2 (5 bases). The germline gives CDR1 LNHNV, CDR2 YYDKDF (reference sequence). The germline V and J ends were trimmed by 5 bases and 4 bases, with 17 bases remaining between them. The CDR3 totals 16 residues. CDR3 region: CATSRDLGLTTGELFF. DNA for the CDR3: TGTGCCACCAGCCGCGACCTTGGACTGACCACCGGGGAGCTGTTTTTT.

This clone was detected once. The V gene is TRBV5-6, the J gene TRBJ2-7; possible D gene TRBD2, 6 bases. There are 11 residues in the CDR3. CDR1 SGHDT and CDR2 YYEEEE come from the germline V gene. The germline V and J ends were trimmed by 7 bases and 6 bases, with 11 bases remaining between them. CDR3 coding DNA: TGTGCCAGCGGAAGGCGGGGCGAGCAGTACTTC. As protein: CASGRRGEQYF.

The chain carries TRBV9 and TRBJ1-6; TRBD1 aligns across 8 bases. In germline, CDR1 is SGDLS, CDR2 YYNGEE. This CDR3 has 15 residues. V was clipped by 0 bases and J by 13 bases; unmatched bases: 9. CDR3 sequence (DNA): TGTGCCAGCAGCGTAGATGGCAGGGGGCGAAACCCCCTCCACTTT. It encodes CASSVDGRGRNPLHF.

V usage is TRBV7-8 and J usage is TRBJ1-2; 10 positions agree with TRBD1. The CDR3 is 17 residues long. With V trimmed by 0 bases and J by 8 bases, 12 bases remained unmatched. Looked up from germline, CDR1 is SGHVS and CDR2 is FQNEAQ. CDR3 sequence: CASSLAGRQGASGGYTF. The CDR3 DNA is TGTGCCAGCAGCTTAGCGGGGAGACAGGGGGCGTCTGGGGGCTACACCTTC. Combining the CDR3 with reference TRBV7-8 and TRBJ1-2 gives the whole variable domain GAGVSQSPRYKVAKRGQDVALRCDPISGHVSLFWYQQALGQGPEFLTYFQNEAQLDKSGLPSDRFFAERPEGSVSTLKIQRTQQEDSAVYLCASSLAGRQGASGGYTFGSGTRLTVV.

The V and J genes are TRBV19 and TRBJ2-1, with 7 positions matching TRBD1. Unmatched junction bases numbered 6, after V lost 3 bases and J lost 4 bases. The CDR3 length is 15 residues. Germline V gene lookup returns CDR1 LNHDA and CDR2 SQIVND (reference sequence). The CDR3 DNA follows: TGTGCCAGTAGTATGAGGGACAGACTGTACAATGAGCAGTTCTTC. Translating gives CASSMRDRLYNEQFF.

This clone was found a few times. V is TRBV13 and J is TRBJ2-1; D perhaps matches TRBD1 (6 bases). Trimming stripped 1 base from V and 3 bases from J, with 10 bases between. The CDR3 totals 15 residues. Germline V CDR1 and CDR2: PRHDT, FYEKMQ (reference sequence). The CDR3 loop is CASSLARGSYNEQFF. The CDR3 nucleotides are TGTGCCAGCAGCTTAGCCAGGGGAAGCTACAATGAGCAGTTCTTC.

The rearrangement links TRBV5-1 to TRBJ1-1; 8 bases align to TRBD1. Germline V CDR1 and CDR2: SGHRS, YFSETQ. The CDR3 consists of 15 residues. V lost 4 bases to trimming and J lost 4 bases; unmatched junction nucleotides: 9. The DNA for the CDR3 is TGCGCCAGCAGCACCGGACAGGGCGAGGGCACTGAAGCTTTCTTT. Residues: CASSTGQGEGTEAFF. The full variable domain, rest sourced from reference TRBV5-1 and TRBJ1-1, is KAGVTQTPRYLIKTRGQQVTLSCSPISGHRSVSWYQQTPGQGLQFLFEYFSETQRNKGNFPGRFSGRQFSNSRSEMNVSTLELGDSALYLCASSTGQGEGTEAFFGQGTRLTVV.

The J gene is TRBJ2-1, the V gene TRBV16, with D possibly TRBD1 on 6 matching bases. This CDR3 is built from 16 residues. V was cut by 6 bases and J by 9 bases, with 24 bases left in between. Germline CDR1 KGHSY, CDR2 FQNENV. CDR3 protein: CASRPNRDPSQGEQFF. CDR3 coding DNA: TGTGCCAGCAGACCTAACAGGGACCCCAGCCAGGGTGAGCAGTTCTTC. Full variable domain (outside the CDR3, taken from reference TRBV16 and TRBJ2-1): GEEVAQTPKHLVRGEGQKAKLYCAPIKGHSYVFWYQQVLKNEFKFLISFQNENVFDETGMPKERFSAKCLPNSPCSLEIQATKLEDSAVYFCASRPNRDPSQGEQFFGPGTRLTVL.

Ten or more counts support this clone. The chain is built from TRBV30 and TRBJ1-1, with TRBD1 matching over 8 bases. The CDR3 is 14 residues long. Germline assignment: CDR1 GTSNPN and CDR2 SVGIG (reference sequence). J lost 7 bases, V lost 0 bases, and 7 bases had no gene match. The CDR3 is CAWSVQGGHNEAFF. Written as DNA, the CDR3 is TGTGCCTGGAGTGTACAGGGGGGACACAATGAAGCTTTCTTT.

This clone was seen just once. CDR3 sequence: CAWSPRTGGYGYTF. The CDR3 coding sequence is TGTGCCTGGAGTCCCCGAACAGGGGGCTATGGCTACACCTTC. This chain links TRBV30 with TRBJ1-2; 8 bases map to TRBD1. The CDR3 totals 14 residues. Germline V gene sequence: CDR1 GTSNPN, CDR2 SVGIG (reference sequence). Unmatched junction bases numbered 6, after V lost 2 bases and J lost 4 bases.

The J gene is TRBJ1-3, the V gene TRBV12-3 or TRBV12-4; D gene uncertain. Between the trimmed V and J ends, which lost 6 bases and 9 bases, there was a span of 6 bases. The CDR3 has 10 residues. The CDR3, as DNA: TGTGCCAGCAGCCTGAGCACCATATATTTT. It is translated as CASSLSTIYF.